This TCR beta chain was documented in a study of blood T cell repertoires in COVID-19. Using immunoSEQ multiplex PCR, the repertoire was profiled, and TCRdb retains in-frame clones only, with some absent. The sample shows about 250,000 clones, 75% to 90% of them seen only once. In regard to this clone: This sample includes further DNA sequences coding for the same CDR3.

This CDR3 comprises 14 residues. V shed 2 bases and J shed 2 bases, with 9 bases lying between them. Germline CDR1 and CDR2: MDHEN and SYDVKM. The source of this sequence is a woman under 30 who had recovered from COVID-19. The source material was PBMCs or T cells enriched from blood (not recorded which). The chain links TRBV28 to TRBJ1-1, with D uncertain. CDR3 bases: TGTGCCAGCAGTTTAGCCCCGGGTAACACTGAAGCTTTCTTT. Translating it yields CASSLAPGNTEAFF.